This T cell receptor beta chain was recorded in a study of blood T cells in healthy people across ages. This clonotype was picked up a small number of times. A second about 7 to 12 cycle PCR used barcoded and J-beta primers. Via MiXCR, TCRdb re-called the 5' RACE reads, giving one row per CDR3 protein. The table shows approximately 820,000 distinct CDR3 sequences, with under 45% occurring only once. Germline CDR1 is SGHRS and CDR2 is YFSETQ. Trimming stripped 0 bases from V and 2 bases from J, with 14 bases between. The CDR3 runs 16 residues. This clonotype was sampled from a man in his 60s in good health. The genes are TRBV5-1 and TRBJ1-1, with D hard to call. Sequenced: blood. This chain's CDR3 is CASSLGTQTSNTEAFF. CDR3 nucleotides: TGCGCCAGCAGCTTGGGCACGCAGACGTCTAACACTGAAGCTTTCTTT.